Presented here are 20 T cell receptor beta chains from one specimen sequenced in a study of response to subunit inactivated influenza vaccine. Using its own MiXCR run on the RT-PCR reads, TCRdb lists one record per CDR3 protein. The sample consists of about 620,000 distinct CDR3 sequences, roughly 10% of them appearing once. In addition, the sample was reused for a study of T cells expressing NK-cell markers. This second report adds: As the method of synthesis, 5'RACE template switching with UMIs yielded TCR beta cDNA.

The sequenced sample was PBMCs from blood, obtained on the day of vaccination. Every receptor here comes from a man aged 50 to 59 who received an inactivated influenza vaccine.

This clonotype showed up many times. The V gene is TRBV10-3, the J gene TRBJ2-3, with D perhaps matching TRBD1 or TRBD2 (6 bases each). The germline V and J ends were trimmed by 10 bases and 1 base, with 12 bases remaining between them. This CDR3 has 13 amino acids. The germline V gene encodes CDR1 ENHRY and CDR2 SYGVKD. For the CDR3, the DNA is TGTGCCACGCGGGACACCCGCACAGATACGCAGTATTTT. Its protein is CATRDTRTDTQYF.

This clonotype was seen more than once but under ten times. The J gene is TRBJ1-2, the V gene TRBV7-8, with 7 bases identical to TRBD1. There are 14 residues in the CDR3. V lost 4 bases, J lost 5 bases, and 7 bases stayed unmatched. Germline values: CDR1 SGHVS, CDR2 FQNEAQ. The CDR3 DNA reads TGTGCCAGCAGCTCTCCGGGACAGATTTATGGCTACACCTTC. The encoded protein is CASSSPGQIYGYTF.

This clonotype has a count of ten or more. The V call is TRBV12-3 or TRBV12-4, the J call TRBJ1-6, with D possibly matching TRBD1 (6 bases). The CDR3 is 14 amino acids. With 1 base removed from V and 10 bases from J, the gap between germline ends came to 11 bases. The DNA for the CDR3 is TGTGCCAGCAGTTTAGTGGGGGCTGGCTCACCCCTCCACTTT. Protein product: CASSLVGAGSPLHF.

In its sample, this clonotype was seen many times. The rearrangement uses TRBV28 and TRBJ2-7; 9 nucleotides align to TRBD1. The trim removed 3 bases at V and 0 bases at J, leaving 3 bases unmatched. In germline, CDR1 is MDHEN, CDR2 SYDVKM. The CDR3 totals 15 residues. CDR3 sequence (DNA): TGTGCCAGCAGTTTTGGACAGGGGAGCTCCTACGAGCAGTACTTC. Its protein product is CASSFGQGSSYEQYF.

The J gene is TRBJ2-3, the V gene TRBV7-9; no definite D call. The V end was cut by 4 bases, the J end by 2 bases, with 7 bases between. There are 13 residues in the CDR3. Looked up from germline, CDR1 is SEHNR and CDR2 is FQNEAQ (reference sequence). Here the CDR3 DNA reads TGTGCCAGCAGCTCTTATAACACAGATACGCAGTATTTT. This translates into CASSSYNTDTQYF.

This clonotype was seen at least ten times. The V call is TRBV4-1, the J call TRBJ1-2; no firm D call. The CDR3 contains 16 residues. Germline loops: CDR1 MGHRA, CDR2 YSYEKL. V gave up 1 base and J gave up 1 base, with 13 bases separating them. In DNA, the CDR3 is TGCGCCAGCAGCCAAGCCCTCCGGAGATTTAACTATGGCTACACCTTC. This sequence encodes CASSQALRRFNYGYTF.

This clonotype was counted only a few times. V and J are TRBV29-1 and TRBJ2-7, with a tentative D call TRBD2 (5 bases). The CDR3 sequence is 13 residues long. V was shortened by 4 bases and J by 11 bases, with 21 bases between the two germline ends. Germline-derived CDR1 and CDR2 are SQVTM and ANQGSEA. This CDR3 is CSVGTAHSRVEYF. The CDR3 DNA reads TGCAGCGTTGGGACGGCACACTCGAGGGTAGAGTACTTC.

J is TRBJ1-1 and V is TRBV2; D ambiguous. The V gene's germline CDR1 is SNHLY and CDR2 FYNNEI. Deletions cut 7 bases from V and 1 base from J, with 10 bases between. The CDR3 is made up of 13 amino acids. CDR3 coding DNA: TGTGCCAGCAAAGTACAGCCGAACACTGAAGCTTTCTTT. Amino acids: CASKVQPNTEAFF.

The CDR3 nucleotides read TGTGCCAGCAGTTTTTCCGGGGCCTCAAATCAGCCCCAGCATTTT. Residues: CASSFSGASNQPQHF. The V and J genes are TRBV12-3 or TRBV12-4 and TRBJ1-5; TRBD1 is a possible D gene (5 bases). This CDR3 spans 15 amino acids. V lost 3 bases, J lost 4 bases, and 13 bases lay in between.

The chain uses TRBV7-8 and TRBJ2-6; D not certain. Germline-derived CDR1 and CDR2 are SGHVS and FQNEAQ. V was shortened by 10 bases and J by 1 base, with 8 bases between the two germline ends. This CDR3 region has 13 residues. CDR3 bases: TGTGCCATCGGGCAATCTGGGGCCAACGTCCTGACTTTC. Translating gives CAIGQSGANVLTF. Supplemented by reference TRBV7-8 and TRBJ2-6, the full variable domain reads GAGVSQSPRYKVAKRGQDVALRCDPISGHVSLFWYQQALGQGPEFLTYFQNEAQLDKSGLPSDRFFAERPEGSVSTLKIQRTQQEDSAVYLCAIGQSGANVLTFGAGSRLTVL.

The chain joins TRBV9 to TRBJ1-1, with unresolved D. V shed 0 bases and J shed 5 bases, with 20 bases lying between them. The CDR3 contains 17 residues. Germline V CDR1 and CDR2: SGDLS, YYNGEE. The CDR3 is CASSVAREVRARTEAFF. CDR3 sequence (DNA): TGTGCCAGCAGCGTAGCTCGGGAAGTGAGGGCCCGGACTGAAGCTTTCTTT.

At least ten counts were recorded for this clonotype. V gene TRBV28 combines with J gene TRBJ1-1; tentatively, D is TRBD1 (5 bases). The V and J ends lost 4 bases and 4 bases respectively, with 7 bases between them. Germline-derived CDR1 and CDR2 are MDHEN and SYDVKM. This CDR3 comprises 12 residues. The CDR3 nucleotides read TGTGCCAGCAGTTCGAGGGGCACTGAAGCTTTCTTT. Residues: CASSSRGTEAFF.

This clonotype occurred many times. The chain couples TRBV12-3 or TRBV12-4 to TRBJ1-1; the D is unclear. V was cut by 1 base and J by 9 bases, with 12 bases left in between. The CDR3 contains 13 residues. The CDR3 DNA reads as TGTGCCAGCAGTTTAGGCTCGTTAATTCAAGCTTTCTTT. Translated, it gives CASSLGSLIQAFF.

This clonotype was seen repeatedly, ten times or more. The chain carries TRBV11-2 and TRBJ2-1, with TRBD1 matching 8 bases. With 3 bases clipped from V and 7 bases from J, the junction kept 5 bases outside the gene matches. CDR1 SGHAT and CDR2 FQNNGV come from the germline V gene. CDR3 length: 14 residues. CDR3 sequence: CASSFGTGGNEQFF. CDR3 bases: TGTGCCAGCAGCTTCGGGACAGGAGGGAATGAGCAGTTCTTC.

There are a few counts of this clonotype. This chain connects TRBV5-6 to TRBJ2-1; TRBD1 aligns across 9 bases. The CDR3 has 17 residues. With V trimmed by 2 bases and J by 1 base, 7 bases remained unmatched. CDR1 and CDR2 (germline): SGHDT, YYEEEE. For the CDR3, the DNA is TGTGCCAGCAGCTTAGCTACAGGGGGCAAGTCCTACAATGAGCAGTTCTTC. Translation gives CASSLATGGKSYNEQFF.

This clonotype turned up a few times. The V call is TRBV7-2, the J call TRBJ2-7; a possible D gene is TRBD2 (6 bases). CDR3 length: 16 residues. The germline V and J ends were trimmed by 3 bases and 2 bases, with 17 bases remaining between them. Germline CDR1 SGHTA, CDR2 FQGNSA. This CDR3 is CASSFPGTLGTYEQYF. CDR3 sequence (DNA): TGTGCCAGCAGCTTTCCCGGGACTCTTGGAACCTACGAGCAGTACTTC.

There are a few counts of this clonotype. The V and J genes are TRBV11-2 and TRBJ1-1; D possibly corresponds to TRBD1 (5 bases). This CDR3 spans 14 amino acids. The germline V and J ends were trimmed by 4 bases and 4 bases, with 13 bases remaining between them. CDR1 and CDR2 (germline): SGHAT, FQNNGV. In DNA form, the CDR3 reads TGTGCCAGCAGCTGGGGAGGGGTCGGCACTGAAGCTTTCTTT. Translation gives CASSWGGVGTEAFF.

This chain links TRBV4-2 with TRBJ2-7; D unresolved. From germline, CDR1 is LGHNA and CDR2 YNFKEQ. This CDR3 region has 13 residues. V lost 0 bases and J lost 7, with 10 bases in between. CDR3 bases: TGTGCCAGCAGCCAAGATAGAGATATTGAGCAGTACTTC. This translates into CASSQDRDIEQYF.

The table lists this clonotype with a few counts. The V call is TRBV20-1, the J call TRBJ1-2; D unclear. CDR3 length: 13 amino acids. From germline, CDR1 is DFQATT and CDR2 SNEGSKA (reference sequence). With 3 bases removed from V and 0 bases from J, the gap between germline ends came to 8 bases. CDR3 protein: CSASIGTNYGYTF. Here the CDR3 DNA reads TGCAGTGCTAGCATCGGTACTAACTATGGCTACACCTTC.

This clonotype has more than one count but fewer than ten. The chain uses TRBV10-3 and TRBJ2-1; 9 bases match TRBD1. CDR3 length: 14 residues. In germline, CDR1 is ENHRY, CDR2 SYGVKD. V shed 4 bases and J 7 bases; nucleotides not matched to a gene: 5. Here the CDR3 DNA reads TGTGCCATCAGTGGTCGGGACAGGGATAATGAGCAGTTCTTC. Translated: CAISGRDRDNEQFF.